Listed below are T cell receptor beta chains from one sample, sequenced in a study of T cell repertoires in cytomegalovirus infection. TCRdb used MiXCR to reprocess the reads, holding one entry per CDR3 protein. The table lists under 800,000 distinct CDR3 sequences, roughly 24% of them singletons. The material sequenced was CD8+ T cells from PBMCs. These TCRs come from a human donor in good health (CMV status not recorded). Some clones in this sample may be carry-over from other donors' samples. Both conserved end residues are part of each CDR3. Each record gives: V gene, CDR3 protein.

V: TRBV29-1; CDR3: CSAATTGAEIYGYTF
V: TRBV7-8; CDR3: CASSLIGAGANVLTF
V: TRBV27; CDR3: CASSRGARSYNEQFF
V: TRBV19; CDR3: CASSATIRGTEAFF
V: TRBV9; CDR3: CASSVLTGAHTEAFF
V: TRBV14; CDR3: CASSQEERRGPYNEQFF
V: TRBV29-1; CDR3: CSVARGYNEQFF
V: TRBV14; CDR3: CASSPMGHLQETQYF
V: TRBV29-1; CDR3: CSVEGDSLYNEQFF
V: TRBV19; CDR3: CASSIRVNTEAFF
V: TRBV7-8; CDR3: CASSLRAREPNTEAFF
V: TRBV7-8; CDR3: CASSSRTGGLNTEAFF
V: TRBV6-5; CDR3: CASSYMAETTDTQYF
V: TRBV12-3/TRBV12-4; CDR3: CASSPGTSGFTDTQYF
V: TRBV7-3; CDR3: CASSYGVNTYNEQFF
V: TRBV14; CDR3: CASSHLRDIEQYF
V: TRBV5-1; CDR3: CASSLESAADNEQFF
V: TRBV25-1; CDR3: CASSENLHNEQFF
V: TRBV28; CDR3: CASRDDSYETQYF
V: TRBV12-3/TRBV12-4; CDR3: CASKFAVWGDTQYF
V: TRBV6-6; CDR3: CASSYPRDGGNMMFSSYNEQFF
V: TRBV15; CDR3: CATSRDLGDNSPLHF
V: TRBV7-2; CDR3: CASSLAGLRDEQFF
V: TRBV20-1; CDR3: CSALGEGYYGYTF
V: TRBV6-5; CDR3: CASIPGAENTGELFF
V: TRBV29-1; CDR3: CSVEDYWGNTDTQYF
V: TRBV28; CDR3: CASSFPGLSGVEAFF
V: TRBV23-1; CDR3: CASNQAVVNIQYF
V: TRBV28; CDR3: CASSPSRSRLLLNTEAFF
V: TRBV20-1; CDR3: CSAGDRDTGELFF
V: TRBV6-2/TRBV6-3; CDR3: CASSYDSAEAFF
V: TRBV7-2; CDR3: CASSLDETWQNWGTDTQYF
V: TRBV20-1; CDR3: CSATAQVAYEQYF
V: TRBV6-4; CDR3: CASSADWTGVNTEAFF
V: TRBV6-5; CDR3: CASSYGVGNEQFF